A single sample is the source of the 10 T cell receptor beta chains below, sequenced in a study of vaccination and CD4 T cells after COVID-19. For these receptors, no antigen is known. The Oncomine TCR Beta short-read assay was applied to DNA of cultured CD4+ T cells. TCRdb called the PCR reads again in MiXCR, with one record for every CDR3 protein. The sample gives around 19,000 distinct CDR3 sequences, approximately 48% of which show up once; around 5.5% is in the top ten. Treatment given: approximately nine-day PBMC culture with coronavirus spike peptide pools or control peptides (ViraFEST assay). The specimen sequenced was CD4+ T cells from blood, cultured in vitro. These receptor sequences come from a human donor who had recovered from COVID-19.

CDR3 protein: CASSLRDRTDTEAFF. As DNA, the CDR3 is TGTGCCAGCAGTTTAAGAGACAGGACGGACACTGAAGCTTTCTTT. The rearrangement links TRBV27 to TRBJ1-1, with a weak D call TRBD1 (6 bases). V shed 2 bases and J shed 3 bases, with 13 bases lying between them. The germline gives CDR1 MNHEY, CDR2 SMNVEV (reference sequence). There are 15 residues in the CDR3.

This clonotype was found a few times. The gene calls are TRBV10-3 and TRBJ1-2, with a possible D match to TRBD1 (5 bases). The CDR3 runs 13 residues. With 3 bases removed from V and 3 bases from J, the gap between germline ends came to 8 bases. Germline V gene sequence: CDR1 ENHRY, CDR2 SYGVKD. CDR3 sequence reads: CAISEWGDYGYTF. The DNA for the CDR3 is TGTGCCATCAGTGAATGGGGGGACTATGGCTACACCTTC.

The chain has TRBV5-1 and TRBJ1-2; no clear D. Trimming left V 0 bases short and J 4 bases short, with 7 bases between. The CDR3 extends over 13 amino acids. Germline assignment: CDR1 SGHRS and CDR2 YFSETQ. CDR3 region: CASSLDSGYGYTF. CDR3 bases: TGCGCCAGCAGCTTGGACTCGGGCTATGGCTACACCTTC.

Comments on this clonotype: Being one base from a much bigger clone, this may be a read error. The CDR3 DNA sequence: TGTGCCAGCAGGTGGCGGGAGGCCACAGATACGCAGTATTTT. Amino acids: CASRWREATDTQYF. The chain couples TRBV6-1 to TRBJ2-3, with 8 bases matching TRBD2. The CDR3 spans 14 residues. Per the germline V gene, CDR1 is MNHNS and CDR2 is SASEGT. Trimming cost V 6 bases and J 2 bases; bases outside gene matches: 4.

The gene calls are TRBV11-3 and TRBJ1-1; perhaps TRBD1 as D (5 bases). The CDR3 has 14 residues. V shed 4 bases and J shed 5 bases, with 14 bases lying between them. CDR1 and CDR2 (germline): SGHNT, YENEEA. CDR3 sequence (DNA): TGTGCCAGCAGCTCCAATCAGGGCTTTACTGAAGCTTTCTTT. Protein product: CASSSNQGFTEAFF.

The V and J genes are TRBV5-6 and TRBJ1-5; D gene uncertain. The V and J ends lost 3 bases and 10 bases respectively, with 17 bases between them. This CDR3 region has 14 residues. CDR1 and CDR2 from the germline V gene are SGHDT and YYEEEE. DNA of the CDR3: TGTGCCAGCAGCTCCTGGGGAGGTGGAGGACCCCAGCATTTT. Protein: CASSSWGGGGPQHF.

The chain joins TRBV7-3 to TRBJ2-3; TRBD2 is a possible D gene (5 bases). Deletions cut 2 bases from V and 2 bases from J, with 8 bases between. Germline CDR1 is SGHTA and CDR2 is FQGTGA. There are 14 residues in the CDR3. For the CDR3, the DNA is TGTGCCAGCAGCTTATACGGGGACACAGATACGCAGTATTTT. This sequence encodes CASSLYGDTDTQYF.

This clonotype came up a few times. This sequence joins TRBV24-1 and TRBJ2-2; TRBD1 is a possible D gene (5 bases). The CDR3 runs 16 residues. Germline assignment: CDR1 KGHDR and CDR2 SFDVKD. Between the trimmed V and J ends, which lost 9 bases and 0 bases, there was a span of 16 bases. In nucleotides, the CDR3 is TGTGCCACCGCAGGGTCAGCATTCGCGAACACCGGGGAGCTGTTTTTT. Protein sequence: CATAGSAFANTGELFF.

The chain joins TRBV11-3 to TRBJ2-7, with 10 bases fitting TRBD1. The V segment lost 0 bases and the J segment 7 bases; nucleotides outside the gene matches: 6. The CDR3 is 15 amino acids. Germline CDR1 and CDR2: SGHNT and YENEEA. CDR3 nucleotides: TGTGCCAGCAGCTTAGAAGGTGACAGGGGGCTTGAGCAGTACTTC. This gives the protein CASSLEGDRGLEQYF.

This chain links TRBV6-1 with TRBJ2-5, with TRBD1 matching 9 bases. The V segment lost 8 bases and the J segment 2 bases; nucleotides outside the gene matches: 12. Germline V lookup: CDR1 MNHNS, CDR2 SASEGT. The CDR3 contains 16 residues. CDR3 loop: CASQAPRTGAQETQYF. The CDR3 bases are TGTGCCAGCCAGGCGCCTCGGACAGGGGCACAAGAGACCCAGTACTTC.